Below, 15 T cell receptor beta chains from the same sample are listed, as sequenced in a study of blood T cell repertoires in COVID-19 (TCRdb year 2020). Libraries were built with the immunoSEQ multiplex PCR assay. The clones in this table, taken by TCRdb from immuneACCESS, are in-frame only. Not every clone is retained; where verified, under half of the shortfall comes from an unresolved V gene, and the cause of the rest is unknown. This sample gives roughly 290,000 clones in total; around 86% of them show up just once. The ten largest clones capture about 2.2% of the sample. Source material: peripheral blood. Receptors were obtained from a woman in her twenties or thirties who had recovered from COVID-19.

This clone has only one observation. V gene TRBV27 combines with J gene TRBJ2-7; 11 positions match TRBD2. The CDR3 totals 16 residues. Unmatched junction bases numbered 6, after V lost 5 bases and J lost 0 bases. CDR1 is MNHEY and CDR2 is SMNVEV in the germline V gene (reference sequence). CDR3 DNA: TGTGCCAGCAGTCGGAGACTAGCGGGGTACTCCTACGAGCAGTACTTC. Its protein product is CASSRRLAGYSYEQYF.

CDR3 in amino acids: CASSQDFGGNVNEQYF. DNA of the CDR3: TGTGCCAGCAGCCAAGATTTCGGCGGGAACGTCAACGAGCAGTACTTC. The chain combines TRBV4-2 with TRBJ2-7; a possible D gene is TRBD2 (6 bases). The CDR3 has 16 residues. Trimming cost V 0 bases and J 5 bases, with 17 bases left between them. Per germline, CDR1 LGHNA and CDR2 YNFKEQ.

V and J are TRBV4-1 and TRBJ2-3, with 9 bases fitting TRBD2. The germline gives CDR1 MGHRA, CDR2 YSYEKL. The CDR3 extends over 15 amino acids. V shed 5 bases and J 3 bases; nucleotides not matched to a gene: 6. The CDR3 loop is CASSENSGGTDTQYF. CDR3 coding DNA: TGCGCCAGCAGCGAAAATAGCGGGGGTACAGATACGCAGTATTTT.

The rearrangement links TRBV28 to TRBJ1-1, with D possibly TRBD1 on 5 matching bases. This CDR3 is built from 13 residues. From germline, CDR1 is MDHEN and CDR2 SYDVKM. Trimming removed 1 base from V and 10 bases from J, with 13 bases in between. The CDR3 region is CASSLSKGRGAFF. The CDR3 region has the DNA TGTGCCAGCAGTTTATCCAAGGGGCGGGGAGCTTTCTTT.

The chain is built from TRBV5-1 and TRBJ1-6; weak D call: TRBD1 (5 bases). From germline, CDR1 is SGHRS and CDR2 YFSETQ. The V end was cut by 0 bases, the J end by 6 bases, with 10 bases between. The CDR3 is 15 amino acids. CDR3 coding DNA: TGCGCCAGCAGCTTGGGGGGCGCGAGTAATTCACCCCTCCACTTT. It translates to CASSLGGASNSPLHF. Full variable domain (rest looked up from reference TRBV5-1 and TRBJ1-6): KAGVTQTPRYLIKTRGQQVTLSCSPISGHRSVSWYQQTPGQGLQFLFEYFSETQRNKGNFPGRFSGRQFSNSRSEMNVSTLELGDSALYLCASSLGGASNSPLHFGNGTRLTVT.

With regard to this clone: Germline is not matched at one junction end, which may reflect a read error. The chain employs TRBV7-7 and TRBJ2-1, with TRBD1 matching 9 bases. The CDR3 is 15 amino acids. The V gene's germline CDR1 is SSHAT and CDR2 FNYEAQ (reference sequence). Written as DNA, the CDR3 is TGTGCTAGCAGCCAAGGGACAGGGCCCCCCAATGAGCAGTTCTTC. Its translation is CASSQGTGPPNEQFF.

CDR3 nucleotide sequence: TGTGCCATCAGAGGACCGGGACAGGATCGCTATGGCTACACCTTC. Translated: CAIRGPGQDRYGYTF. The rearrangement links TRBV10-3 to TRBJ1-2; 8 bases fit TRBD1. Germline trimming cut 6 bases from V and 4 bases from J; bases unmatched to any gene: 10. CDR1 is ENHRY, CDR2 SYGVKD, per germline. CDR3 length equals 15 residues.

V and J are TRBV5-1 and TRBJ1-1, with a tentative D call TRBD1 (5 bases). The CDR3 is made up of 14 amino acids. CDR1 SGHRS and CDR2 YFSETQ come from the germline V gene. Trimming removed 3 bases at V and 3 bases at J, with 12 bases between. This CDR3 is CASSSEGGDTEAFF. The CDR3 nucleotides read TGCGCCAGCAGCTCAGAGGGAGGGGACACTGAAGCTTTCTTT. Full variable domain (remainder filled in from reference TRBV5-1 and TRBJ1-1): KAGVTQTPRYLIKTRGQQVTLSCSPISGHRSVSWYQQTPGQGLQFLFEYFSETQRNKGNFPGRFSGRQFSNSRSEMNVSTLELGDSALYLCASSSEGGDTEAFFGQGTRLTVV.

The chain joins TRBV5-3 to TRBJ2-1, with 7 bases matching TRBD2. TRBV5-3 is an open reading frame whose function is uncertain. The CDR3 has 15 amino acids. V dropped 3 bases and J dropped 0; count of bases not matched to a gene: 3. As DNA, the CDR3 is TGTGCCAGAAGCTCCGGGGGGAGCTCCTACAATGAGCAGTTCTTC. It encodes CARSSGGSSYNEQFF.

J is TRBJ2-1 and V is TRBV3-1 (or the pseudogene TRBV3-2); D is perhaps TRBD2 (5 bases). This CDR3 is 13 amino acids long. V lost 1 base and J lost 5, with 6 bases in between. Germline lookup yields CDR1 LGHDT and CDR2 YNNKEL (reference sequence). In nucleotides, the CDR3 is TGTGCCAGCAGCCAAGTGAGGGACAATGAGCAGTTCTTC. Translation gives CASSQVRDNEQFF.

The CDR3 DNA reads as TGTGCCAGCAGCCAGTCCGGGACTAGGATTAGCACAGATACGCAGTATTTT. This translates into CASSQSGTRISTDTQYF. The chain combines TRBV3-1 (or the pseudogene TRBV3-2) with TRBJ2-3, with 8 positions matching TRBD2. V lost 3 bases and J lost 0; bases outside the gene matches: 8. The CDR3 contains 17 residues. Germline V gene lookup returns CDR1 LGHDT and CDR2 YNNKEL (reference sequence).

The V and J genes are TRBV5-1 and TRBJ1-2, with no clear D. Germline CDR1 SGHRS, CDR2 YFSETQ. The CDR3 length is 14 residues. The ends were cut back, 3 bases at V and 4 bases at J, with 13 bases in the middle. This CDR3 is CASSSEPGVYGYTF. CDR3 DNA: TGCGCCAGCAGCTCTGAACCGGGAGTCTATGGCTACACCTTC.

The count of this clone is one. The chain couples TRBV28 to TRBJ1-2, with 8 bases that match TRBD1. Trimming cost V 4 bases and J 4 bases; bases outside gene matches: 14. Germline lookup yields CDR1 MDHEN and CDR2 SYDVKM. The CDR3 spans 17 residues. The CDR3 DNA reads TGTGCCAGCAGTTCGCAGACAGGGGCTATACCGTTCTATGGCTACACCTTC. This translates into CASSSQTGAIPFYGYTF.

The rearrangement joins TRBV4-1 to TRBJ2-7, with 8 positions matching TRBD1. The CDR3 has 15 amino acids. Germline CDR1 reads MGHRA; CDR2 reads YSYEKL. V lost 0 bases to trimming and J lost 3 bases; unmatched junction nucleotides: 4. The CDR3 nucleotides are TGCGCCAGCAGCCAAGATACGGGACAGGTCTACGAGCAGTACTTC. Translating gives CASSQDTGQVYEQYF.

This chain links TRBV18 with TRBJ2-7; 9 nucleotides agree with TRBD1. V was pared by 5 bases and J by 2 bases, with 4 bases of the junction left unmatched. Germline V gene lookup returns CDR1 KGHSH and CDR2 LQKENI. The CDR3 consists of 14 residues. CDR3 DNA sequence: TGTGCCAGCTCAGATGGACAGGGGACCTACGAGCAGTACTTC. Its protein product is CASSDGQGTYEQYF.